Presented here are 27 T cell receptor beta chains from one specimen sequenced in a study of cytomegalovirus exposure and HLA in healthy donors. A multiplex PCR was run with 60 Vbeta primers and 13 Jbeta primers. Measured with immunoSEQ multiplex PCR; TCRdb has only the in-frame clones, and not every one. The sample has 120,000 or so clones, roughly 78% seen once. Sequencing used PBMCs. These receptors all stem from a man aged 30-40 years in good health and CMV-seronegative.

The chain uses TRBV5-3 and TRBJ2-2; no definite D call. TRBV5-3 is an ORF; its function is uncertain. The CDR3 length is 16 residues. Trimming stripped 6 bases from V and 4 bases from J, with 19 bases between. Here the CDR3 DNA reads TGTGCCAGAAACTCGACACCAACCATTCTCACCGGGGAGCTGTTTTTT. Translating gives CARNSTPTILTGELFF.

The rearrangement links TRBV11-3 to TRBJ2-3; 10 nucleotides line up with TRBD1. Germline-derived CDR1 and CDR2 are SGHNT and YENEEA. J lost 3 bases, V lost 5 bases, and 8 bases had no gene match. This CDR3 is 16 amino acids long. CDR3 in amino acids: CASSPAGTGVTDTQYF. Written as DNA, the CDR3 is TGTGCCAGCAGCCCAGCTGGGACAGGGGTGACAGATACGCAGTATTTT.

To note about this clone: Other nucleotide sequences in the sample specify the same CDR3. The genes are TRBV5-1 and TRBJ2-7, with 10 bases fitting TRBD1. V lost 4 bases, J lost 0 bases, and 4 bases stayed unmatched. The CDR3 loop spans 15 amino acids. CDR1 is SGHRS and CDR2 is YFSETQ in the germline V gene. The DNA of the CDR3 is TGCGCCAGCAGCCCCAGGACAGGGGGCTCCTACGAGCAGTACTTC. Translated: CASSPRTGGSYEQYF.

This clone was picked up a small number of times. For the CDR3, the DNA is TGTGCCAGCAGGTGGCGACTAGCGGGGTCCTACGAGCAGTACTTC. It translates to CASRWRLAGSYEQYF. The V gene is TRBV11-1, the J gene TRBJ2-7; 11 positions match TRBD2. The V and J ends lost 6 bases and 1 base, in that order; junction bases with no gene match: 5. CDR3 size: 15 residues. Germline V gene data show CDR1 as SGHAT and CDR2 as FQDESV (reference sequence). Full variable domain (remainder filled in from reference TRBV11-1 and TRBJ2-7): EAEVAQSPRYKITEKSQAVAFWCDPISGHATLYWYRQILGQGPELLVQFQDESVVDDSQLPKDRFSAERLKGVDSTLKIQPAELGDSAMYLCASRWRLAGSYEQYFGPGTRLTVT.

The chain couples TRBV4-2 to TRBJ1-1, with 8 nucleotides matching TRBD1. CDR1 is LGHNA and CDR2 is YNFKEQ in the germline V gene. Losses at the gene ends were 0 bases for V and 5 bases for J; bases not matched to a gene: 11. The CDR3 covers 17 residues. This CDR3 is CASSQEETGAGGTEAFF. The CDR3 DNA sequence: TGTGCCAGCAGCCAAGAGGAGACAGGGGCAGGAGGGACTGAAGCTTTCTTT.

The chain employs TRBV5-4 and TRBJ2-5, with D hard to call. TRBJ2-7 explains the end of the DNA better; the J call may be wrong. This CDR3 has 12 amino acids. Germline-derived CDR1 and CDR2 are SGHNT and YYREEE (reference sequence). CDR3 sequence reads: CASSLEAYEQYF. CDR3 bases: TGTGCCAGCAGCTTGGAAGCCTACGAGCAGTACTTC.

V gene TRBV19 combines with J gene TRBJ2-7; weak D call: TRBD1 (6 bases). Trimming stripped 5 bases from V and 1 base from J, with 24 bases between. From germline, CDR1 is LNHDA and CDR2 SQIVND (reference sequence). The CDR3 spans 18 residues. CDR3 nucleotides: TGTGCCAGTAGTGCCCTAATCTTCCCCAGGGGAGTGTCCTACGAGCAGTACTTC. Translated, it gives CASSALIFPRGVSYEQYF.

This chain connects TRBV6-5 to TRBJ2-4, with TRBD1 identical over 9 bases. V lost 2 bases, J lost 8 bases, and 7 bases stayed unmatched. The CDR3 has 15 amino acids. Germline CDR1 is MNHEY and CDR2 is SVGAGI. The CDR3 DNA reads TGTGCCAGCAGTTACGGTCTCGGGACAGGGTACATTCAGTACTTC. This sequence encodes CASSYGLGTGYIQYF.

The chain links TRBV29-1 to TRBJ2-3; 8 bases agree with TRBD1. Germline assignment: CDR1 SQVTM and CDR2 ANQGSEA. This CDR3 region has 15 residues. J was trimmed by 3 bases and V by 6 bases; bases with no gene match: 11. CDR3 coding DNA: TGCAGCGTCCTCTCGGGACAGGTGATAACAGATACGCAGTATTTT. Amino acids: CSVLSGQVITDTQYF.

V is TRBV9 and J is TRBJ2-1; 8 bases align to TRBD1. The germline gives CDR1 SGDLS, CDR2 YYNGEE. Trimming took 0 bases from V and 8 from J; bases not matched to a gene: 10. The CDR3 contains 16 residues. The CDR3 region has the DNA TGTGCCAGCAGCGTAGTTTCGGGCAGGGGGCCTGATGAGCAGTTCTTC. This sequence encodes CASSVVSGRGPDEQFF.

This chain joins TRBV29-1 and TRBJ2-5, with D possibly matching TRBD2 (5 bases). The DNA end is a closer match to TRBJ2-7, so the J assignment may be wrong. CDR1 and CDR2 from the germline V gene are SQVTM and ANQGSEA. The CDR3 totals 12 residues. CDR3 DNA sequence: TGCAGCGTCCGAGGACCGGAGGTCGAGCAGTACTTC. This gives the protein CSVRGPEVEQYF.

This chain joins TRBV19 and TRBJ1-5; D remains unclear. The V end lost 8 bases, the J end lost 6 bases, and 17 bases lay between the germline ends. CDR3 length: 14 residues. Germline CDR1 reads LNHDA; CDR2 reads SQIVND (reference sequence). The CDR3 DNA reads TGTGCCAGTCAAACCCCAAACCGGGGTCAGCCCCAGCATTTT. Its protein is CASQTPNRGQPQHF. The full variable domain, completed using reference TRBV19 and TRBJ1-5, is DGGITQSPKYLFRKEGQNVTLSCEQNLNHDAMYWYRQDPGQGLRLIYYSQIVNDFQKGDIAEGYSVSREKKESFPLTVTSAQKNPTAFYLCASQTPNRGQPQHFGDGTRLSIL.

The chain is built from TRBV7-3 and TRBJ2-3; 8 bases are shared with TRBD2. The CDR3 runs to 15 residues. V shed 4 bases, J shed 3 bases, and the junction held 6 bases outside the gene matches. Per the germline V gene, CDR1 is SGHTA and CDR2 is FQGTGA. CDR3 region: CASSSSGGATDTQYF. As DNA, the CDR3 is TGTGCCAGCAGCTCAAGCGGGGGCGCGACAGATACGCAGTATTTT.

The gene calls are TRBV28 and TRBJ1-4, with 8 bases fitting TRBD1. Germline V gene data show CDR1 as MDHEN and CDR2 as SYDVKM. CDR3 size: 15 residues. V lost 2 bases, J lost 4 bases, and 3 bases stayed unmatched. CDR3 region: CASSLGTGGNEKLFF. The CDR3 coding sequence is TGTGCCAGCAGTTTAGGGACAGGAGGTAATGAAAAACTGTTTTTT.

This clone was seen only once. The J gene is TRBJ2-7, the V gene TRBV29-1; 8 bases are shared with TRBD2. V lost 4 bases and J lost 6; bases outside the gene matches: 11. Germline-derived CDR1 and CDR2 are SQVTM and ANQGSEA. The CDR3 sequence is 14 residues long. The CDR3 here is CSVGIGGGEGEQYF. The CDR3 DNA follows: TGCAGCGTTGGAATCGGGGGGGGTGAGGGCGAGCAGTACTTC.

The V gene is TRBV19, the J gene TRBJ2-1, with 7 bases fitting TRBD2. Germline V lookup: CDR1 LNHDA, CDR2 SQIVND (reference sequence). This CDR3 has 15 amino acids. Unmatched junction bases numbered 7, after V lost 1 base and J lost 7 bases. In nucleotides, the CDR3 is TGTGCCAGTAGTATAGTTTGGGGGGGTATTAATGAGCAGTTCTTC. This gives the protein CASSIVWGGINEQFF. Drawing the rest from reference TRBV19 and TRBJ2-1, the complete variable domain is DGGITQSPKYLFRKEGQNVTLSCEQNLNHDAMYWYRQDPGQGLRLIYYSQIVNDFQKGDIAEGYSVSREKKESFPLTVTSAQKNPTAFYLCASSIVWGGINEQFFGPGTRLTVL.

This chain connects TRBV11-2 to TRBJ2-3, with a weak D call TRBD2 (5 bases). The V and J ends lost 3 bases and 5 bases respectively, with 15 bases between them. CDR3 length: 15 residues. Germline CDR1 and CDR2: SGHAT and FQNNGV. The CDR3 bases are TGTGCCAGCAGCTTGTTACTGATGGGGAGAGATACGCAGTATTTT. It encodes CASSLLLMGRDTQYF.

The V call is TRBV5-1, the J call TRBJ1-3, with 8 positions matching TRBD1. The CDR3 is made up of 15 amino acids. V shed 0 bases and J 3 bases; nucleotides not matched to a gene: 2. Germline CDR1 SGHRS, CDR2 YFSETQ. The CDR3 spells CASSLAGGVGNTIYF. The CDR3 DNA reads TGCGCCAGCAGCTTGGCAGGGGGCGTTGGAAACACCATATATTTT.

The CDR3 loop is CASQPGQIPYNEQFF. The CDR3 DNA follows: TGTGCCAGCCAGCCGGGACAGATCCCCTACAATGAGCAGTTCTTC. The chain couples TRBV18 to TRBJ2-1; 7 bases align to TRBD1. This CDR3 spans 15 amino acids. V was pared by 8 bases and J by 2 bases, with 9 bases of the junction left unmatched. In germline, CDR1 is KGHSH, CDR2 LQKENI. Full variable domain (missing parts from reference TRBV18 and TRBJ2-1): NAGVMQNPRHLVRRRGQEARLRCSPMKGHSHVYWYRQLPEEGLKFMVYLQKENIIDESGMPKERFSAEFPKEGPSILRIQQVVRGDSAAYFCASQPGQIPYNEQFFGPGTRLTVL.

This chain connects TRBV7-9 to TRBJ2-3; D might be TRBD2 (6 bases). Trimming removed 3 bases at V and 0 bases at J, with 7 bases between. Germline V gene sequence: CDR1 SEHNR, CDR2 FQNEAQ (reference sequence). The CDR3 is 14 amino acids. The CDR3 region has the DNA TGTGCCAGCAGCTTCGGGGGTAGCACAGATACGCAGTATTTT. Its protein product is CASSFGGSTDTQYF.

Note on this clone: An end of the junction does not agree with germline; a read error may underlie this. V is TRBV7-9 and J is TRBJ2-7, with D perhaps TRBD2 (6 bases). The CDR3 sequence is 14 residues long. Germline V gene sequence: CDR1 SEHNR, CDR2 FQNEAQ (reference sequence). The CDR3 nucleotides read TGTTCCAGCAGCTTGCGGGGTCTACCCTACGAGCAGTACTTC. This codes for CSSSLRGLPYEQYF.

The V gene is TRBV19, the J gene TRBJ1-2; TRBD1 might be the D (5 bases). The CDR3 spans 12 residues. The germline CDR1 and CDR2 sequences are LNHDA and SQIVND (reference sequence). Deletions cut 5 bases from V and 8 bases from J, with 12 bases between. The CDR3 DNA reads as TGTGCCAGTAGTGCACAGGCCTACGGCTACACCTTC. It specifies CASSAQAYGYTF. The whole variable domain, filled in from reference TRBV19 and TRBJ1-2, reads DGGITQSPKYLFRKEGQNVTLSCEQNLNHDAMYWYRQDPGQGLRLIYYSQIVNDFQKGDIAEGYSVSREKKESFPLTVTSAQKNPTAFYLCASSAQAYGYTFGSGTRLTVV.

The CDR3 reads CASRPQGATNEKLFF. The CDR3 DNA reads as TGTGCCAGCAGGCCACAGGGGGCAACTAATGAAAAACTGTTTTTT. The rearrangement uses TRBV7-2 and TRBJ1-4; 8 bases align to TRBD1. The CDR3 loop spans 15 amino acids. Germline V lookup: CDR1 SGHTA, CDR2 FQGNSA. V shed 6 bases, J shed 0 bases, and the junction held 3 bases outside the gene matches.

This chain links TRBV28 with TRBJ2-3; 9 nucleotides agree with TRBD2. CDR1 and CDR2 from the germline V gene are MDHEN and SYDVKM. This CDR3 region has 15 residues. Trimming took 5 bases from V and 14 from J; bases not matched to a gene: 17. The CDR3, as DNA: TGTGCCAGCAGTCCACCCAGCGCGGGGGGGCCTAATATGTATTTT. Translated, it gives CASSPPSAGGPNMYF. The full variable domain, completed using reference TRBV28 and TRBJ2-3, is DVKVTQSSRYLVKRTGEKVFLECVQDMDHENMFWYRQDPGLGLRLIYFSYDVKMKEKGDIPEGYSVSREKKERFSLILESASTNQTSMYLCASSPPSAGGPNMYFGPGTRLTVL.

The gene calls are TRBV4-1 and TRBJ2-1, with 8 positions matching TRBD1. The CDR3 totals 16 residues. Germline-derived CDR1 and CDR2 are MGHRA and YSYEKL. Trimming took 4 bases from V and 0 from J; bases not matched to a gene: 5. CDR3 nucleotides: TGCGCCAGCAGCCCCAGGGGGCTCGACTCCTACAATGAGCAGTTCTTC. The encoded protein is CASSPRGLDSYNEQFF.

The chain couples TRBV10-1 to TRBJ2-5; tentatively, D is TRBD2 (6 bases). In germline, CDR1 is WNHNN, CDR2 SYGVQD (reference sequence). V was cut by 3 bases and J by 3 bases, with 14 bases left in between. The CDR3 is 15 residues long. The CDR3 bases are TGCGCCAGCAGTGATCGCGGGGCTGGTGAAGAGACCCAGTACTTC. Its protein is CASSDRGAGEETQYF.

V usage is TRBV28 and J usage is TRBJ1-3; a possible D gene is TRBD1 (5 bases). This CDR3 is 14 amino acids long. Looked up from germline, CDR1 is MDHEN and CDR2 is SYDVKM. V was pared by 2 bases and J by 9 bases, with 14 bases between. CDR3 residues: CASSLTGLGSTIYF. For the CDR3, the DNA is TGTGCCAGCAGTTTAACGGGACTCGGGAGCACCATATATTTT.